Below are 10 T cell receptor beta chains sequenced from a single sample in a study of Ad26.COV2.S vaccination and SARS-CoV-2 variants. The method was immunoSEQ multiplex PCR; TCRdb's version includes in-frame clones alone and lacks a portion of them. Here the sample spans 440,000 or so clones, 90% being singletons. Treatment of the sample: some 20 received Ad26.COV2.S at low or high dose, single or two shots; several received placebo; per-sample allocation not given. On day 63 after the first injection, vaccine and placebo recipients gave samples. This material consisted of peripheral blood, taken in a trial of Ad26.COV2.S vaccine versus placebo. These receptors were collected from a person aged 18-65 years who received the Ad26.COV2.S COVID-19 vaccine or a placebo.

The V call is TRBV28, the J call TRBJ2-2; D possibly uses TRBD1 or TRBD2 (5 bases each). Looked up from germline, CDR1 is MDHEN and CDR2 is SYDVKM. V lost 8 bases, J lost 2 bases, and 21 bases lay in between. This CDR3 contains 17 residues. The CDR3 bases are TGTGCCAGCCGGACTCCCTCTCCGGGACGTAACACCGGGGAGCTGTTTTTT. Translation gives CASRTPSPGRNTGELFF.

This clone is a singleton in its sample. This CDR3 is CASSRGALEQYF. DNA for the CDR3: TGTGCCAGCAGCCGGGGGGCGTTGGAGCAGTACTTC. The chain has TRBV5-8 and TRBJ2-7; maybe TRBD2 (7 bases). The CDR3 length is 12 residues. The ends were cut back, 4 bases at V and 7 bases at J, with 12 bases in the middle. The germline V gene encodes CDR1 SGHTS and CDR2 YDEGEE.

The CDR3 loop reads CASSADRGETGELFF. CDR3 DNA: TGTGCCAGCAGCGCCGACAGGGGAGAAACCGGGGAGCTGTTTTTT. The V gene is TRBV9, the J gene TRBJ2-2, with 8 bases matching TRBD1. Trimming at V came to 3 bases and at J to 5 bases, leaving 6 bases not matched to a gene. The CDR3 is 15 residues long. Germline lookup yields CDR1 SGDLS and CDR2 YYNGEE.

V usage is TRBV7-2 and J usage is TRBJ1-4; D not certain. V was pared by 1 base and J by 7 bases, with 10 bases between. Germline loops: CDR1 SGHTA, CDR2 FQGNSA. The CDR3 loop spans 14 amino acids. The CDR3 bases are TGTGCCAGCAGCTTAGTCCCCTGGGGTGAAAAACTGTTTTTT. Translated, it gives CASSLVPWGEKLFF.

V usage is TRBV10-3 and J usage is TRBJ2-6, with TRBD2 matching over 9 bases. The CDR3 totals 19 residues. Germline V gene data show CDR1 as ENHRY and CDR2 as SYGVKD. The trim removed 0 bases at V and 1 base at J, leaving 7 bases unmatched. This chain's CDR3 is CAISESDSGRGSGANVLTF. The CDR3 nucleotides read TGTGCCATCAGTGAGTCAGATAGCGGGAGAGGGTCTGGGGCCAACGTCCTGACTTTC.

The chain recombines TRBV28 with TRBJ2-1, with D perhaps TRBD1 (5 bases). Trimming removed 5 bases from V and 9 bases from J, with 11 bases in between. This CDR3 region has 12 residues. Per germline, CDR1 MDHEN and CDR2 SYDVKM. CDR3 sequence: CASSQGIAEQFF. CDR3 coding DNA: TGTGCCAGCAGTCAGGGCATCGCTGAGCAGTTCTTC.

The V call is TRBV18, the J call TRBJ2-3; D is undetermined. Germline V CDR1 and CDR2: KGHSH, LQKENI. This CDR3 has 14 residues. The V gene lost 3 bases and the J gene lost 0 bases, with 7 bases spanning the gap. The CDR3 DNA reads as TGTGCCAGCTCACCCGGCAGGAGCACAGATACGCAGTATTTT. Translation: CASSPGRSTDTQYF.

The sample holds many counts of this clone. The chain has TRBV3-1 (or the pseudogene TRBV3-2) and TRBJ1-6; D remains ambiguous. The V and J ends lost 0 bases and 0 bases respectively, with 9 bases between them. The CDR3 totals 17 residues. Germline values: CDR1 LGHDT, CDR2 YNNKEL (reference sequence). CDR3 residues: CASSQDFPPSYNSPLHF. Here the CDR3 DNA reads TGTGCCAGCAGCCAAGACTTCCCCCCCTCCTATAATTCACCCCTCCACTTT.

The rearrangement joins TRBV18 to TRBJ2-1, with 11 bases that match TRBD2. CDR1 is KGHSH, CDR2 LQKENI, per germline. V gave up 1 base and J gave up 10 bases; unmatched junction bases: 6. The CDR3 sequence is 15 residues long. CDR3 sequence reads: CASSPLAGGPGEQFF. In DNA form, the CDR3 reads TGTGCCAGCTCACCACTAGCGGGAGGGCCGGGGGAGCAGTTCTTC.

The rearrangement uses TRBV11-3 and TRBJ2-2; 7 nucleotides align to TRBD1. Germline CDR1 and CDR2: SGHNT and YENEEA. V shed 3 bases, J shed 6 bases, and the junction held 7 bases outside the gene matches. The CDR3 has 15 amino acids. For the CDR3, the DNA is TGTGCCAGCAGCTTGAGCGGAAGGGGGCCCGGGGAGCTGTTTTTT. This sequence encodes CASSLSGRGPGELFF.